This TCR beta chain was profiled in a study of blood T cell repertoires in COVID-19. At the level of the study: COVID-19 samples from acute and convalescent phases originated in the United States, Italy and Spain.

Libraries were prepared by immunoSEQ multiplex PCR; TCRdb keeps only in-frame clonotypes and omits some of them. The top ten clones hold 5% to 6% of a sample with 95,000 to 100,000 clones, approximately 92% of them seen once. This CDR3 comprises 15 residues. J lost 5 bases, V lost 4 bases, and 5 bases had no gene match. Germline CDR1 MNHEY, CDR2 SVGAGI. Material: peripheral blood. This clonotype was sampled from a man over 45 with active COVID-19. V usage is TRBV6-5 and J usage is TRBJ2-1, with 10 bases lining up with TRBD2. The CDR3 bases are TGTGCCAGCAGTTCCCCTAGCGGGAGCAACAATGAGCAGTTCTTC. Translating gives CASSSPSGSNNEQFF.